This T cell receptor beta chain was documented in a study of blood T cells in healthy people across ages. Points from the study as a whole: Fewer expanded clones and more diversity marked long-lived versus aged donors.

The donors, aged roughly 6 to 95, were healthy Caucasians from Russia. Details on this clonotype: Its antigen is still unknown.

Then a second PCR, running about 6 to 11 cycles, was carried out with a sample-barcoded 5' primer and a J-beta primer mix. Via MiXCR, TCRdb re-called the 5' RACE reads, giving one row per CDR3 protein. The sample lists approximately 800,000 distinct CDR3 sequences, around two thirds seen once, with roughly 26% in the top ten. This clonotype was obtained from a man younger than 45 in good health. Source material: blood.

The CDR3 loop is CAISLTPGIDNEQFF. CDR3 in DNA: TGTGCCATCAGTCTCACACCGGGAATAGACAATGAGCAGTTCTTC. The chain links TRBV10-3 to TRBJ2-1; a possible D gene is TRBD2 (5 bases). Germline V gives CDR1 ENHRY, CDR2 SYGVKD. The CDR3 contains 15 residues. The V end lost 5 bases, the J end lost 5 bases, and 16 bases lay between the germline ends.